Presented here are 27 T cell receptor beta chains from one specimen sequenced in a study of identical twins. TCRdb called the 5' RACE reads again in MiXCR, with one record for every CDR3 protein. The sample consists of hundreds of thousands of distinct CDR3 sequences, roughly an eighth of them appearing once. The sample was memory (CD45RO+) T cells sorted from blood. The receptors derive from a woman under 30 in good health.

The chain links TRBV6-1 to TRBJ2-3; 8 bases are a match to TRBD2. CDR1 and CDR2 (germline): MNHNS, SASEGT. J was trimmed by 4 bases and V by 5 bases; bases with no gene match: 8. The CDR3 totals 15 residues. The CDR3 nucleotides are TGTGCCAGCAGTACAGCGGGAGTGAGGGCAGATACGCAGTATTTT. This translates into CASSTAGVRADTQYF.

CDR3 coding DNA: TGTGCCAGCAGAGGGCCCAGTTCCTCTGGGGCCAACGTCCTGACTTTC. Its protein is CASRGPSSSGANVLTF. The V and J genes are TRBV6-2 or TRBV6-3 and TRBJ2-6; D ambiguous. Germline CDR1 MNHEY, CDR2 SVGEGT. This CDR3 contains 16 residues. The germline V and J ends were trimmed by 6 bases and 0 bases, with 12 bases remaining between them.

This clonotype has just a few counts. V is TRBV3-1 and J is TRBJ2-1; a possible D gene is TRBD2 (5 bases). V lost 1 base, J lost 8 bases, and 9 bases lay in between. The germline V gene has CDR1 LGHDT and CDR2 YNNKEL (reference sequence). The CDR3 contains 13 residues. The CDR3 DNA reads as TGTGCCAGCAGCCAAGGGACTTTTTATGAGCAGTTCTTC. It yields the protein CASSQGTFYEQFF.

This clonotype turned up a few times. The chain combines TRBV3-1 with TRBJ2-3; D is unresolved. Germline V gives CDR1 LGHDT, CDR2 YNNKEL (reference sequence). V lost 3 bases, J lost 3 bases, and 19 bases lay in between. This CDR3 spans 17 amino acids. Here the CDR3 reads CASSQAPGHLWTDTQYF. The CDR3 DNA reads TGTGCCAGCAGCCAGGCTCCGGGTCATCTTTGGACAGATACGCAGTATTTT.

The V call is TRBV11-2, the J call TRBJ1-5, with D perhaps matching TRBD1 (5 bases). This CDR3 has 14 amino acids. Germline values: CDR1 SGHAT, CDR2 FQNNGV. Trimming took off 5 bases at V and 4 bases at J, with 12 bases between the two ends. The CDR3 bases are TGTGCCAGCAGCCCTACCGGGACTAATCAGCCCCAGCATTTT. This translates into CASSPTGTNQPQHF.

The V and J genes are TRBV20-1 and TRBJ1-5, with unresolved D. The ends were cut back, 5 bases at V and 2 bases at J, with 13 bases in the middle. The germline CDR1 and CDR2 sequences are DFQATT and SNEGSKA (reference sequence). The CDR3 consists of 14 residues. CDR3: CSALRLSGNQPQHF. The CDR3 region has the DNA TGCAGTGCTTTGAGACTATCAGGCAATCAGCCCCAGCATTTT.

This clonotype was seen more than once but under ten times. V is TRBV12-3 or TRBV12-4 and J is TRBJ2-1; TRBD2 matches at 10 bases. The CDR3 spans 14 residues. Unmatched junction bases numbered 8, after V lost 11 bases and J lost 4 bases. The CDR3 coding sequence is TGTGCCGCGGCGCAGCGGGGGGGATACAATGAGCAGTTCTTC. Translated: CAAAQRGGYNEQFF.

The chain uses TRBV27 and TRBJ2-1; 7 bases line up with TRBD2. Germline assignment: CDR1 MNHEY and CDR2 SMNVEV (reference sequence). V lost 3 bases and J lost 11; bases outside the gene matches: 7. The CDR3 is 13 amino acids. The CDR3 protein is CASSFQRGTKQFF. CDR3 coding DNA: TGTGCCAGCAGTTTCCAACGGGGGACTAAGCAGTTCTTC.

This clonotype has a count of ten or more. The chain is built from TRBV3-1 and TRBJ2-6; maybe TRBD1 (5 bases). V was trimmed by 1 base and J by 1 base, leaving 11 bases between them. This CDR3 is 17 amino acids long. Germline V gene sequence: CDR1 LGHDT, CDR2 YNNKEL (reference sequence). CDR3 DNA sequence: TGTGCCAGCAGCCAAGGATCCCAGGGATCTGGGGCCAACGTCCTGACTTTC. This gives the protein CASSQGSQGSGANVLTF. The complete variable domain, with remaining parts taken from reference TRBV3-1 and TRBJ2-6, reads DTAVSQTPKYLVTQMGNDKSIKCEQNLGHDTMYWYKQDSKKFLKIMFSYNNKELIINETVPNRFSPKSPDKAHLNLHINSLELGDSAVYFCASSQGSQGSGANVLTFGAGSRLTVL.

This clonotype has just a few counts. The DNA of the CDR3 is TGTGCCAGCAGTTGGAACACAGATACGCAGTATTTT. Its protein product is CASSWNTDTQYF. The rearrangement joins TRBV2 to TRBJ2-3; D is unresolved. Germline V gives CDR1 SNHLY, CDR2 FYNNEI. Trimming removed 5 bases at V and 2 bases at J, with 5 bases between. The CDR3 spans 12 residues.

This clonotype was detected ten times or more. The chain combines TRBV3-1 with TRBJ2-3; TRBD2 matches at 10 bases. In germline, CDR1 is LGHDT, CDR2 YNNKEL (reference sequence). The CDR3 sequence is 17 residues long. J was trimmed by 0 bases and V by 4 bases; bases with no gene match: 7. The CDR3 DNA is TGTGCCAGCAGCCCGAACCTAGCGGGGGCTAGCACAGATACGCAGTATTTT. This sequence encodes CASSPNLAGASTDTQYF.

This clonotype was found many times. V gene TRBV6-5 combines with J gene TRBJ2-2, with 7 bases that match TRBD2. Trimming removed 2 bases from V and 3 bases from J; junction bases left unmatched: 9. There are 17 residues in the CDR3. Germline loops: CDR1 MNHEY, CDR2 SVGAGI. The CDR3 bases are TGTGCCAGCAGTTACGGTCTAGCGGCACTTTACACCGGGGAGCTGTTTTTT. Translation: CASSYGLAALYTGELFF.

The chain couples TRBV5-1 to TRBJ1-5; D is unclear. V lost 0 bases, J lost 4 bases, and 5 bases lay in between. Germline V gene lookup returns CDR1 SGHRS and CDR2 YFSETQ. This CDR3 is 13 amino acids long. The CDR3 DNA reads TGCGCCAGCAGCTTGGACATGAATCAGCCCCAGCATTTT. It translates to CASSLDMNQPQHF.

This clonotype has more than one count but fewer than ten. The chain carries TRBV6-2 or TRBV6-3 and TRBJ2-3; 9 positions agree with TRBD2. With V trimmed by 4 bases and J by 4 bases, 6 bases remained unmatched. The CDR3 is 15 amino acids. Germline CDR1 is MNHEY and CDR2 is SVGEGT. This chain's CDR3 is CASSFLQREADTQYF. CDR3 nucleotides: TGTGCCAGCAGTTTCCTCCAGCGGGAGGCAGATACGCAGTATTTT.

This clonotype turned up a few times. The V gene is TRBV20-1, the J gene TRBJ2-5; 12 bases map to TRBD1. The V and J ends lost 4 bases and 3 bases, in that order; junction bases with no gene match: 6. The germline V gene has CDR1 DFQATT and CDR2 SNEGSKA (reference sequence). The CDR3 is 15 amino acids. CDR3 protein: CSAMGTGGKEETQYF. The CDR3 coding sequence is TGCAGTGCTATGGGGACAGGGGGCAAGGAAGAGACCCAGTACTTC.

There are a few counts of this clonotype. The V gene is TRBV5-1, the J gene TRBJ2-2; D is perhaps TRBD2 (6 bases). There are 15 residues in the CDR3. The germline CDR1 and CDR2 sequences are SGHRS and YFSETQ. Trimming stripped 6 bases from V and 3 bases from J, with 15 bases between. For the CDR3, the DNA is TGCGCCAGCACCTCGGGACTTTTTGACACCGGGGAGCTGTTTTTT. Encoded protein: CASTSGLFDTGELFF. Combining the CDR3 with reference TRBV5-1 and TRBJ2-2 gives the whole variable domain KAGVTQTPRYLIKTRGQQVTLSCSPISGHRSVSWYQQTPGQGLQFLFEYFSETQRNKGNFPGRFSGRQFSNSRSEMNVSTLELGDSALYLCASTSGLFDTGELFFGEGSRLTVL.

V and J are TRBV5-5 and TRBJ1-1, with D maybe TRBD1 (6 bases). Trimming pared 4 bases from V and 3 bases from J, leaving 13 bases between. Germline-derived CDR1 and CDR2 are SGHKS and YYEKEE (reference sequence). This CDR3 comprises 14 residues. DNA for the CDR3: TGTGCCAGCAGCCTCACCGGGGGGCACACTGAAGCTTTCTTT. Its translation: CASSLTGGHTEAFF.

This clonotype has more than one count but fewer than ten. V and J are TRBV11-2 and TRBJ2-3; weak D call: TRBD1 (6 bases). Germline V gives CDR1 SGHAT, CDR2 FQNNGV. Trimming shortened V by 2 bases and J by 5 bases, and 20 bases separated the two germline ends. The CDR3 spans 17 residues. For the CDR3, the DNA is TGTGCCAGCAGCTTACCAGGGGAAAATCCCCTTGGAGATACGCAGTATTTT. It translates to CASSLPGENPLGDTQYF.

In its sample, this clonotype was seen a few times. The J gene is TRBJ2-5, the V gene TRBV7-8; 7 positions match TRBD1. Germline values: CDR1 SGHVS, CDR2 FQNEAQ. This CDR3 is built from 14 residues. The V gene end was trimmed by 5 bases and the J gene end by 2 bases; junction bases not matched to a gene: 5. The CDR3 is CASSIGTVQETQYF. The CDR3, as DNA: TGTGCCAGCAGCATAGGGACAGTACAAGAGACCCAGTACTTC. The full variable domain, with the rest looked up from reference TRBV7-8 and TRBJ2-5, is GAGVSQSPRYKVAKRGQDVALRCDPISGHVSLFWYQQALGQGPEFLTYFQNEAQLDKSGLPSDRFFAERPEGSVSTLKIQRTQQEDSAVYLCASSIGTVQETQYFGPGTRLLVL.

The chain links TRBV20-1 to TRBJ2-7, with a weak D call TRBD1 (6 bases). Germline loops: CDR1 DFQATT, CDR2 SNEGSKA (reference sequence). The CDR3 is made up of 12 amino acids. Trimming shortened V by 3 bases and J by 4 bases, and 10 bases separated the two germline ends. The CDR3 loop reads CSASQGRYEQYF. The CDR3 DNA is TGCAGTGCTAGCCAGGGGAGATACGAGCAGTACTTC.

This clonotype was seen only a few times. V usage is TRBV11-3 and J usage is TRBJ1-1; 7 bases match TRBD1. This CDR3 contains 14 residues. Trimming at V came to 5 bases and at J to 5 bases, leaving 8 bases not matched to a gene. The V gene's germline CDR1 is SGHNT and CDR2 YENEEA. CDR3: CASSAADRATEAFF. CDR3 bases: TGTGCCAGCAGCGCAGCAGACAGGGCGACTGAAGCTTTCTTT.

The chain couples TRBV20-1 to TRBJ2-1, with D possibly matching TRBD2 (7 bases). V lost 3 bases to trimming and J lost 9 bases, with 15 bases between them. Germline lookup yields CDR1 DFQATT and CDR2 SNEGSKA (reference sequence). The CDR3 runs 13 residues. CDR3 sequence: CSASGGANSEQFF. CDR3 nucleotides: TGCAGTGCTAGTGGGGGGGCTAATAGTGAGCAGTTCTTC.

This clonotype was recorded many times. J is TRBJ1-6 and V is TRBV5-1; TRBD1 agrees at 8 bases. CDR3 length equals 16 residues. Germline V lookup: CDR1 SGHRS, CDR2 YFSETQ. Trimming removed 4 bases from V and 6 bases from J; junction bases left unmatched: 9. CDR3 in DNA: TGCGCCAGCAGCCAAGTGACAGGGGTGGGTAATTCACCCCTCCACTTT. This sequence encodes CASSQVTGVGNSPLHF. Based on the CDR3 plus reference TRBV5-1 and TRBJ1-6, the full variable domain is KAGVTQTPRYLIKTRGQQVTLSCSPISGHRSVSWYQQTPGQGLQFLFEYFSETQRNKGNFPGRFSGRQFSNSRSEMNVSTLELGDSALYLCASSQVTGVGNSPLHFGNGTRLTVT.

The chain carries TRBV28 and TRBJ2-1, with D possibly TRBD2 on 6 matching bases. CDR1 is MDHEN, CDR2 SYDVKM, per germline. The CDR3 has 15 amino acids. Trimming removed 5 bases at V and 7 bases at J, with 18 bases between. CDR3 in DNA: TGTGCCAGCAGTACCCTTTGGGAGGAGGAAAATGAGCAGTTCTTC. Protein: CASSTLWEEENEQFF.

The chain recombines TRBV9 with TRBJ1-2; D not resolved. This CDR3 contains 12 residues. Trimming shortened V by 3 bases and J by 10 bases, and 13 bases separated the two germline ends. Germline V gene lookup returns CDR1 SGDLS and CDR2 YYNGEE. The CDR3 loop is CASSGRGQDYTF. The DNA for the CDR3 is TGTGCCAGCAGCGGTAGAGGTCAGGACTACACCTTC.

The chain recombines TRBV5-6 with TRBJ2-6, with D possibly matching TRBD2 (5 bases). Trimming removed 4 bases from V and 1 base from J, with 12 bases in between. The CDR3 extends over 16 amino acids. The germline V gene encodes CDR1 SGHDT and CDR2 YYEEEE. This CDR3 is CASSLEGFSGANVLTF. DNA for the CDR3: TGTGCCAGCAGCCTTGAGGGCTTTTCTGGGGCCAACGTCCTGACTTTC.

This chain uses TRBV11-2 with TRBJ2-2; 7 bases are shared with TRBD1. Germline values: CDR1 SGHAT, CDR2 FQNNGV. This CDR3 comprises 16 residues. V trimming: 0 bases; J trimming: 8 bases; junction bases outside the gene matches: 9. The CDR3 is CASSLELQGIAGELFF. CDR3 DNA: TGTGCCAGCAGCTTAGAGTTACAGGGGATTGCAGGGGAGCTGTTTTTT.